Below, 5 T cell receptor beta chains from the same sample are listed, as sequenced in a study of T cell responses to AZD1222 COVID-19 vaccine. TCRdb's table, derived via immunoSEQ multiplex PCR, lists solely in-frame clones and lacks some. The table has over 120,000 clones, 92% seen once; the top ten hold around 3.5%. The starting material was peripheral blood, obtained 28 days after the second AZD1222 dose. These receptors were collected from an adult who received the AZD1222 COVID-19 vaccine.

The chain links TRBV28 to TRBJ2-1; TRBD2 is a possible D gene (6 bases). Germline V gene data show CDR1 as MDHEN and CDR2 as SYDVKM. Trimming shortened V by 4 bases and J by 7 bases, and 17 bases separated the two germline ends. This CDR3 is 15 amino acids long. The CDR3 loop reads CASSSSGSPLNEQFF. CDR3 DNA sequence: TGTGCCAGCAGTTCCAGCGGGTCCCCTCTAAATGAGCAGTTCTTC.

The genes are TRBV28 and TRBJ2-7, with 8 bases that match TRBD1. The ends lost 6 bases at V and 1 base at J; junction bases unmatched: 8. Germline V lookup: CDR1 MDHEN, CDR2 SYDVKM. CDR3 length: 15 amino acids. The CDR3 is CASSLKTGVSYEQYF. For the CDR3, the DNA is TGTGCCAGCAGCCTCAAGACAGGGGTTTCCTACGAGCAGTACTTC.

The chain links TRBV7-2 to TRBJ1-2, with D unclear. The V gene's germline CDR1 is SGHTA and CDR2 FQGNSA. Trimming left V 2 bases short and J 6 bases short, with 10 bases between. This CDR3 comprises 13 residues. CDR3 residues: CASSLNRRHGYTF. The CDR3 nucleotides read TGTGCCAGCAGCTTAAACCGCCGGCATGGCTACACCTTC.

This clone was counted between two and nine times. The chain recombines TRBV4-3 with TRBJ1-3, with D unresolved. V was cut by 1 base and J by 2 bases, with 12 bases left in between. The CDR3 is made up of 16 amino acids. Germline CDR1 is LGHNA and CDR2 is YSLEER. CDR3: CASSQGVGMAGNTIYF. The CDR3 nucleotides are TGCGCCAGCAGCCAAGGAGTGGGCATGGCTGGAAACACCATATATTTT.

V gene TRBV29-1 combines with J gene TRBJ2-7; 8 bases map to TRBD1. The CDR3 has 13 amino acids. Germline CDR1 and CDR2: SQVTM and ANQGSEA. The V and J ends lost 6 bases and 2 bases, in that order; junction bases with no gene match: 6. CDR3 nucleotides: TGCAGCGTCCGCCGGGACAGGCCCTACGAGCAGTACTTC. It translates to CSVRRDRPYEQYF.